This paragraph reports one TCR beta chain. This clone occurred once. Its cognate antigen has yet to be identified. Per-base qualities were not stored, and no clone one base away is much larger. This entry belongs to a study of blood T cell repertoires in COVID-19 (dated by TCRdb to 2018 to 2021). Regarding the study in general: Samples from collaborators originated in the United States, Italy and Spain and spanned both the acute and convalescent phases of COVID-19. The material from the prospective study consisted of cDNA or gDNA derived from T cells, B-cell-depleted T cells, or PBMCs. Where available, HLA class I and class II types were obtained from metadata supplied by the sample provider rather than from assay-based typing. The samples were drawn from the first 160 participants of the ongoing ImmuneRACE study and from 1,200 or so subjects provided by 6 global collaborators. Deeply sampled blood TCRbeta repertoires from subjects exposed to, actively infected with, or recovered from COVID-19 were included in the dataset. A de-identified subject ID, COVID-19 status, age in years and sex were almost always included in the sample metadata. The repertoires were released in a freely available public database meant as a resource for research on the immune response to SARS-CoV-2.

The paper's findings and limits, for the study overall: Clinical and demographic metadata were provided uncurated, with the amount varying by source and participant.

Unmatched junction bases come to 8, with V trimmed by 3 bases and J by 5 bases. In the germline V gene, CDR1 corresponds to KGHSH and CDR2 to LQKENI. The CDR3 sequence holds 16 residues, the cysteine and phenylalanine included. Left in the record is the CDR3 DNA by itself, 48 bases read in frame from the first base. The immunoSEQ Assay, a bias-controlled multiplex PCR, was used to amplify TCRbeta CDR3 regions from genomic DNA. As for the authors' bioinformatics: Within the assay, amplification of reference gene primers was used to estimate how many nucleated cells each sample contained. Sequence reads were collapsed and filtered to measure the absolute abundance of every unique TCRbeta CDR3 rearrangement. Productive Simpson clonality was computed per sample as the square root of Simpson's diversity index over productive rearrangements. TCRdb obtained this table from immuneACCESS and retained in-frame rearrangements with V and J assigned. These tables miss some clones; where compared with another copy, unresolved V genes account for less than half of the shortfall, and the remainder is unexplained. V and J calls plus clone size are reproduced from that table; the DNA served to infer D and trimming. Present in this sample are over 200,000 clones, around 86% of which were seen just once. Of the sample, about 9.8% is held by the ten largest clones.

A second Seattle source provided samples from volunteer blood donors who had recovered from COVID-19. The collaborating institutions used their own protocols to collect whole blood in K2EDTA tubes. For TCRbeta analysis, collaborators shipped samples as frozen whole blood, isolated PBMCs, or DNA extracted from either of those sample types. The sample comprised peripheral blood. This TCR was sampled from a man aged 40-49 years who had recovered from COVID-19. The sequence links TRBV18 to TRBJ2-7, and 12 bases in between align with TRBD1. The encoded CDR3 is CASSPSGTGGLNEQYF. Here is the DNA: TGTGCCAGCTCACCGAGTGGGACAGGGGGCCTCAACGAGCAGTACTTC.